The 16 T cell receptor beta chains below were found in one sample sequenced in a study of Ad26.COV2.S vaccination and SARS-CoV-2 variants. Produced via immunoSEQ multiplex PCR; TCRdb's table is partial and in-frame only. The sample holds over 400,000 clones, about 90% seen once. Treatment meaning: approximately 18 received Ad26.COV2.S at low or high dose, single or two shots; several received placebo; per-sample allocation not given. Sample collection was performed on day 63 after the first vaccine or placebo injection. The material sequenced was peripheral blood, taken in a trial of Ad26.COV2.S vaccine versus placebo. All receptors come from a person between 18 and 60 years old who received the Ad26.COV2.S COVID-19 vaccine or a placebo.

The chain's CDR3 is CASSLGHEYGYTF. Here the CDR3 DNA reads TGCGCCAGCAGCCTCGGGCATGAATATGGCTACACCTTC. V usage is TRBV4-3 and J usage is TRBJ1-2; D is undetermined. CDR1 LGHNA and CDR2 YSLEER come from the germline V gene. V gave up 4 bases and J gave up 5 bases, with 11 bases separating them. This CDR3 is built from 13 residues.

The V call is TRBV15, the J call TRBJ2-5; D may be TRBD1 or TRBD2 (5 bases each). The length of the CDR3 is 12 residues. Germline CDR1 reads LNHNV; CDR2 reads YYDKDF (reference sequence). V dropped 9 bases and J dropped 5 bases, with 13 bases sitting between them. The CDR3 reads CATSGREETQYF. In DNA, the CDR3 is TGTGCCACTAGTGGCAGGGAGGAGACCCAGTACTTC.

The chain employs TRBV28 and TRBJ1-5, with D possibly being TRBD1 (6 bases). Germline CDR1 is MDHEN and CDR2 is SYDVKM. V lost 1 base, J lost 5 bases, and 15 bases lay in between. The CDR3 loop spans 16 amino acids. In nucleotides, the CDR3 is TGTGCCAGCAGTTTATACGCAGGGGAATTCGATCAGCCCCAGCATTTT. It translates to CASSLYAGEFDQPQHF.

The CDR3 coding sequence is TGTGCTAGTGGCGGCGGACAGGGTGGTTCGGAGACCCAGTACTTC. Amino acid sequence: CASGGGQGGSETQYF. This chain joins TRBV12-5 and TRBJ2-5; TRBD1 matches 8 bases. The CDR3 covers 15 residues. Losses at the gene ends were 6 bases for V and 5 bases for J; bases not matched to a gene: 11. CDR1 LGHNT and CDR2 FRNRAP come from the germline V gene. Full variable domain (outside the CDR3, taken from reference TRBV12-5 and TRBJ2-5): DARVTQTPRHKVTEMGQEVTMRCQPILGHNTVFWYRQTMMQGLELLAYFRNRAPLDDSGMPKDRFSAEMPDATLATLKIQPSEPRDSAVYFCASGGGQGGSETQYFGPGTRLLVL.

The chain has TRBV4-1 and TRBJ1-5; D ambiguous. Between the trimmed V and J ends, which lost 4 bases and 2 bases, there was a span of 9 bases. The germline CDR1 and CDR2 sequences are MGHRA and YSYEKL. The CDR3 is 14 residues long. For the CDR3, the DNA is TGCGCCAGCAGCCTTAGTTCGGGCAATCAGCCCCAGCATTTT. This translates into CASSLSSGNQPQHF.

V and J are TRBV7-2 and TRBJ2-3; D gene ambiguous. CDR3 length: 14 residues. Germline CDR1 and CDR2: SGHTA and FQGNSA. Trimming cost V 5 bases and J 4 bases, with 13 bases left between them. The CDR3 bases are TGTGCCAGCAGCCAGAACCCCCGCCCAGATACGCAGTATTTT. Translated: CASSQNPRPDTQYF.

The CDR3: CASSPPGPRGNTEAFF. CDR3 nucleotides: TGTGCCAGCAGCCCCCCGGGCCCCCGGGGGAACACTGAAGCTTTCTTT. V gene TRBV28 combines with J gene TRBJ1-1; no clear D. CDR3 size: 16 residues. V was pared by 6 bases and J by 1 base, with 18 bases between. In germline, CDR1 is MDHEN, CDR2 SYDVKM.

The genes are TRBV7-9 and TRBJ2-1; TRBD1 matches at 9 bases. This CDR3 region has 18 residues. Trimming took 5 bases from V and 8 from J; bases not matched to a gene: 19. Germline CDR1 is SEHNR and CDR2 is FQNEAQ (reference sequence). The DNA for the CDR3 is TGTGCCAGCAGCACAGGGGGCCTCGGGACAGGGATTCCTCATGAGCAGTTCTTC. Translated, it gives CASSTGGLGTGIPHEQFF. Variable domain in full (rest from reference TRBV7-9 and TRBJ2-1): DTGVSQNPRHKITKRGQNVTFRCDPISEHNRLYWYRQTLGQGPEFLTYFQNEAQLEKSRLLSDRFSAERPKGSFSTLEIQRTEQGDSAMYLCASSTGGLGTGIPHEQFFGPGTRLTVL.

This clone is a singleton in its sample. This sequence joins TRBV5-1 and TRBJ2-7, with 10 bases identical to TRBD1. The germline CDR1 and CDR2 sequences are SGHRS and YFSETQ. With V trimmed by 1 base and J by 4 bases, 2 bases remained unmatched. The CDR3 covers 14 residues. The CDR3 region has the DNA TGCGCCAGCAGCTTGCGGACAGGGGGGTACGAGCAGTACTTC. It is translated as CASSLRTGGYEQYF.

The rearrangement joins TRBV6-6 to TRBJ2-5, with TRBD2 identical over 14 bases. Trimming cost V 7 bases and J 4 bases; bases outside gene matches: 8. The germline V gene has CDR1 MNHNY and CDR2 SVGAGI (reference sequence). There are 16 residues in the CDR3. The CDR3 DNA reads TGTGCCAGCACCAAAGGGACTAGCGGGGGCGCAGAGACCCAGTACTTC. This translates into CASTKGTSGGAETQYF.

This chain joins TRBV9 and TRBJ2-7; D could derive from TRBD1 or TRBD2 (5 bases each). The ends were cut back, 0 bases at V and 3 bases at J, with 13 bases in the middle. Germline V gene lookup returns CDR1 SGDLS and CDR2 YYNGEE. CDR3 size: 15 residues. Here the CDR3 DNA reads TGTGCCAGCAGCGTAGGGGGAGAAACAGGCTACGAGCAGTACTTC. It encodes CASSVGGETGYEQYF.

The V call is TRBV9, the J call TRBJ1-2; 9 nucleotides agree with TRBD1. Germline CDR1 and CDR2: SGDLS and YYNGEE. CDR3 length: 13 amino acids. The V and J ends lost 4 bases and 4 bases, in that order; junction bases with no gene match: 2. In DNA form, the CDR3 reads TGTGCCAGCAGCTTGGGACAGGGCTATGGCTACACCTTC. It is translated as CASSLGQGYGYTF.

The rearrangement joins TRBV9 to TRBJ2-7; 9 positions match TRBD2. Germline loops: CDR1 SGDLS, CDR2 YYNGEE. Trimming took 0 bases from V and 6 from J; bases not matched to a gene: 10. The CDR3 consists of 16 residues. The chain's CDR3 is CASSVGASGTLGEQYF. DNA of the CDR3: TGTGCCAGCAGCGTAGGAGCTAGCGGGACCCTGGGCGAGCAGTACTTC.

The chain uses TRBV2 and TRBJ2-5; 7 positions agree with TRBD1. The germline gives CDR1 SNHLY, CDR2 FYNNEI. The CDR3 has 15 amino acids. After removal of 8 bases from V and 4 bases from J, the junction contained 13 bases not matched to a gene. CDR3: CASHNNRGFPETQYF. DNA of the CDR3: TGTGCCAGCCACAATAACAGGGGCTTTCCAGAGACCCAGTACTTC. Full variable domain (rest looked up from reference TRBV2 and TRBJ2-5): EPEVTQTPSHQVTQMGQEVILRCVPISNHLYFYWYRQILGQKVEFLVSFYNNEISEKSEIFDDQFSVERPDGSNFTLKIRSTKLEDSAMYFCASHNNRGFPETQYFGPGTRLLVL.

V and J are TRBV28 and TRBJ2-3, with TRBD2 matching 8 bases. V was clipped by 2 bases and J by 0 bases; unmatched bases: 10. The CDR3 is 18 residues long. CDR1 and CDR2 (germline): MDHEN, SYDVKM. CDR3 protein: CASSLPSGKRGSTDTQYF. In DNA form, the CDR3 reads TGTGCCAGCAGTTTACCGAGTGGGAAGCGGGGGAGCACAGATACGCAGTATTTT.

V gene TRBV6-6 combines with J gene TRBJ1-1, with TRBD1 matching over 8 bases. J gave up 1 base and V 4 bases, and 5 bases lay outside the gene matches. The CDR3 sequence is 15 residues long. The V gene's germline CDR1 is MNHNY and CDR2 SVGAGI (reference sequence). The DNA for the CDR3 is TGTGCCAGCAGTTCCAGGGGGCACGGGAACACTGAAGCTTTCTTT. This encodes CASSSRGHGNTEAFF.